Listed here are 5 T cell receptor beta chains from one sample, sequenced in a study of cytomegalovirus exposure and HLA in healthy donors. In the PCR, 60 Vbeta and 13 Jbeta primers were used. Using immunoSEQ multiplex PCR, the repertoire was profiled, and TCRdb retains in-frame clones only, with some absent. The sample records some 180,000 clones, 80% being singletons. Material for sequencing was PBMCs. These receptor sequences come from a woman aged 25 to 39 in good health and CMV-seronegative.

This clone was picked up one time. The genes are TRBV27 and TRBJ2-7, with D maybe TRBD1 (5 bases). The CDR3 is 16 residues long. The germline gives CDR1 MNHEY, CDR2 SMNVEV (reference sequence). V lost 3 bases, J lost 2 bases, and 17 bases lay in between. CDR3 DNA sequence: TGTGCCAGCAGTTTTGACAGAGCCCGTCCTACCTACGAGCAGTACTTC. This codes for CASSFDRARPTYEQYF.

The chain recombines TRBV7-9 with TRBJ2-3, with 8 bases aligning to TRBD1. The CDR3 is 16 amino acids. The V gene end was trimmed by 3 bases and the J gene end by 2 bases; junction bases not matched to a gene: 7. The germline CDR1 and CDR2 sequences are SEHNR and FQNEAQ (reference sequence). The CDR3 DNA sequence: TGTGCCAGCAGCTTTGGGACAGGAATAAACACAGATACGCAGTATTTT. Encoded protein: CASSFGTGINTDTQYF.

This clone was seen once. CDR3 coding DNA: TGTGCCAGCAGCTTAAAAGCGGGGGGAGCACAAAATACGCAGTATTTT. It is translated as CASSLKAGGAQNTQYF. This rearrangement joins TRBV7-3 to TRBJ2-3; 9 nucleotides match TRBD2. There are 16 residues in the CDR3. Germline values: CDR1 SGHTA, CDR2 FQGTGA. The trim removed 1 base at V and 7 bases at J, leaving 9 bases unmatched.

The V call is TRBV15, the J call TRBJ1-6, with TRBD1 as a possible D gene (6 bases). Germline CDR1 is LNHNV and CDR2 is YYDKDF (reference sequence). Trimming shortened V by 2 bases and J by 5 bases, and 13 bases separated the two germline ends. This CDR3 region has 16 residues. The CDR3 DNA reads TGTGCCACCAGCAGAAATTACAGGGTTGATAATTCACCCCTCCACTTT. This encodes CATSRNYRVDNSPLHF. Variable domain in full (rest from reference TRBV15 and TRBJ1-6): DAMVIQNPRYQVTQFGKPVTLSCSQTLNHNVMYWYQQKSSQAPKLLFHYYDKDFNNEADTPDNFQSRRPNTSFCFLDIRSPGLGDTAMYLCATSRNYRVDNSPLHFGNGTRLTVT.

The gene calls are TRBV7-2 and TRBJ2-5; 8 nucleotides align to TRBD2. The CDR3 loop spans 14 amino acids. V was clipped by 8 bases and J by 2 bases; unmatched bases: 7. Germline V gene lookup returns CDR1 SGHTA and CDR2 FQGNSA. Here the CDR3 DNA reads TGTGCCAGCTCCCCCGGGAGGGCTCAAGAGACCCAGTACTTC. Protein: CASSPGRAQETQYF.